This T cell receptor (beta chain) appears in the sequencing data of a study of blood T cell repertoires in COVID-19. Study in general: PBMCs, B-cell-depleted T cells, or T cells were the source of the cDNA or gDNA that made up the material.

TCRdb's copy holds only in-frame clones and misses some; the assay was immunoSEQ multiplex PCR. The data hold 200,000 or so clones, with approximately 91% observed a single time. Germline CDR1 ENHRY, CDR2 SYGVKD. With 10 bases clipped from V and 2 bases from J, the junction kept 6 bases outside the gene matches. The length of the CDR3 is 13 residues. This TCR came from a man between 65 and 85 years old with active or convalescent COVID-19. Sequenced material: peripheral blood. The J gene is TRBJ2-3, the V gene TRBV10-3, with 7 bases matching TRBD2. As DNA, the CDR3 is TGTGCCACAATCGGGGGGTCCACAGATACGCAGTATTTT. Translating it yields CATIGGSTDTQYF.